Listed below are T cell receptor beta chains from one sample, sequenced in a study of blood T cell repertoires in COVID-19. Data came from immunoSEQ multiplex PCR; TCRdb stores just in-frame clones and leaves some out. The sample records around 200,000 clones, 70% to 90% being singletons. Material: peripheral blood. These receptors all stem from a woman in her forties or fifties with acute or convalescent COVID-19. Each CDR3 is given with its conserved first and last residue. Each record gives: CDR3 protein, CDR3 DNA, J gene, clone size, V gene, D gene. D genes are given only for firm matches. Part of the rows lack a size; the others show once, few, many or a class for expanded clones.

CASSLAPWSATDTQYF | TGTGCCAGCAGCTTAGCGCCTTGGAGCGCCACAGATACGCAGTATTTT | TRBJ2-3 | - | TRBV7-8 | -
CASSLVAGGVTDTQYF | TGTGCCAGCAGCTTAGTAGCGGGAGGGGTTACAGATACGCAGTATTTT | TRBJ2-3 | - | TRBV11-2 | TRBD2
CASSYSMTGWTDTQYF | TGTGCCAGCAGCTATTCTATGACAGGGTGGACAGATACGCAGTATTTT | TRBJ2-3 | - | TRBV6-2/TRBV6-3 | TRBD1
CASSSGSTGGRSYEQYF | TGTGCCAGCAGCTCCGGATCAACAGGGGGAAGGTCCTACGAGCAGTACTTC | TRBJ2-7 | - | TRBV7-2 | TRBD1
CASSEWQGAKNIQYF | TGTGCCAGCAGTGAATGGCAGGGTGCCAAAAACATTCAGTACTTC | TRBJ2-4 | - | TRBV6-1 | -
CASSQTWLGQQETQYF | TGCGCCAGCAGCCAAACCTGGTTAGGACAGCAAGAGACCCAGTACTTC | TRBJ2-5 | - | TRBV4-3 | -
CASSESSYEQYF | TGTGCCAGCAGTGAGAGCTCCTACGAGCAGTACTTC | TRBJ2-7 | - | TRBV6-1 | -
CASGTSQETQYF | TGTGCTTCCGGGACTAGCCAAGAGACCCAGTACTTC | TRBJ2-5 | - | TRBV7-9 | TRBD2
CASSQDLGRESYEQYF | TGCGCCAGCAGCCAAGATCTGGGGAGGGAGTCCTACGAGCAGTACTTC | TRBJ2-7 | - | TRBV4-1 | TRBD2
CASSLVGANEQFF | TGCGCCAGCAGCTTGGTAGGAGCCAATGAGCAGTTCTTC | TRBJ2-1 | - | TRBV5-1 | -
CAISGIPGQVNTEAFF | TGTGCCATCTCTGGCATTCCGGGACAGGTGAACACTGAAGCTTTCTTT | TRBJ1-1 | few | TRBV10-3 | TRBD1
CASSYSTGFFGYTF | TGTGCCAGCAGTTACTCGACAGGGTTTTTTGGCTACACCTTC | TRBJ1-2 | few | TRBV6-5 | TRBD1
CASRLLLAGGGGSYNEQFF | TGTGCCAGCAGACTCCTCCTAGCGGGAGGTGGAGGGTCCTACAATGAGCAGTTCTTC | TRBJ2-1 | - | TRBV7-8 | TRBD2
CAWRPGSGRPDHRSSYEQYF | TGTGCCTGGAGACCTGGTTCGGGTAGGCCGGATCACCGTAGCTCCTACGAGCAGTACTTC | TRBJ2-7 | - | TRBV30 | -
CASSHTGTGGEKLFF | TGCGCCAGCAGCCACACCGGGACAGGGGGTGAAAAACTGTTTTTT | TRBJ1-4 | - | TRBV4-3 | TRBD1
CASSYSIANTEAFF | TGTGCCAGCAGTTACTCCATAGCGAACACTGAAGCTTTCTTT | TRBJ1-1 | few | TRBV6-6 | -
CASSLVGREQYF | TGTGCCAGCAGCTTAGTAGGCAGGGAGCAGTACTTC | TRBJ2-7 | few | TRBV7-2 | -
CASSGVAGVSYNSPLHF | TGTGCCAGCAGTGGGGTGGCAGGGGTGTCCTATAATTCACCCCTCCACTTT | TRBJ1-6 | - | TRBV6-1 | -
CASIERGTYGYTF | TGTGCCAGCATCGAGAGGGGGACCTATGGCTACACCTTC | TRBJ1-2 | - | TRBV7-2 | -
CASSQNEGAYGYTF | TGCGCCAGCAGCCAAAACGAGGGGGCCTATGGCTACACCTTC | TRBJ1-2 | - | TRBV4-3 | TRBD1
CASSLAGSSGNSYNEQFF | TGTGCCAGCAGCTTAGCGGGGTCTAGCGGGAACTCCTACAATGAGCAGTTCTTC | TRBJ2-1 | - | TRBV7-6 | TRBD2
CSVSPGQGNTIYF | TGCAGCGTTTCCCCGGGACAGGGAAACACCATATATTTT | TRBJ1-3 | - | TRBV29-1 | TRBD1
CASLSYGYTF | TGTGCCAGCCTTAGCTATGGCTACACCTTC | TRBJ1-2 | - | TRBV6-4 | -
CASSLTQGGPDTQYF | TGTGCCAGCAGCTTGACCCAAGGGGGCCCAGATACGCAGTATTTT | TRBJ2-3 | once | TRBV5-6 | TRBD1
CASSPLGAGGYVDTQYF | TGCGCCAGCAGCCCCCTCGGGGCGGGAGGGTATGTAGATACGCAGTATTTT | TRBJ2-3 | few | TRBV4-1 | TRBD2
CSSIGTGGKGYGYTF | TGCAGCTCTATCGGGACAGGGGGCAAAGGTTATGGCTACACCTTC | TRBJ1-2 | - | TRBV29-1 | TRBD1
CASSRTGDEQFF | TGTGCCAGCAGTCGGACAGGGGACGAGCAGTTCTTC | TRBJ2-1 | - | TRBV6-2/TRBV6-3 | TRBD1
CASSQTSGGETQYF | TGTGCCAGCAGTCAGACTAGCGGGGGTGAGACCCAGTACTTC | TRBJ2-5 | - | TRBV6-2/TRBV6-3 | TRBD2
CASSPDRGYGYTF | TGTGCCAGCAGCCCCGACAGGGGGTATGGCTACACCTTC | TRBJ1-2 | - | TRBV5-4 | TRBD1
CASRDRGTIPNYGYTF | TGTGCCAGTCGGGACAGGGGCACCATCCCTAACTATGGCTACACCTTC | TRBJ1-2 | - | TRBV19 | TRBD1
CASSVGLELSYEQYF | TGTGCCAGCAGCGTAGGGCTGGAGTTATCCTACGAGCAGTACTTC | TRBJ2-7 | - | TRBV9 | -
CASSPTSGSVYEQYF | TGTGCCAGCAGTCCTACTAGCGGGAGTGTCTACGAGCAGTACTTC | TRBJ2-7 | - | TRBV9 | TRBD2
CASSLGGTGGYGYTF | TGTGCCAGCAGCTTAGGGGGGACAGGGGGCTATGGCTACACCTTC | TRBJ1-2 | - | TRBV7-2 | TRBD1
CASRPGTGARNTQYF | TGTGCCAGCAGACCCGGGACAGGGGCGCGGAATACGCAGTATTTT | TRBJ2-3 | - | TRBV7-2 | TRBD1
CASSQPRRTSSYNEQFF | TGTGCCAGCAGCCAACCCCGGCGGACTAGCTCCTACAATGAGCAGTTCTTC | TRBJ2-1 | - | TRBV9 | TRBD2
CASMQGNYGYTF | TGTGCCAGTATGCAGGGCAACTATGGCTACACCTTC | TRBJ1-2 | - | TRBV19 | -
CASSPIVSGNTIYF | TGTGCCAGCAGCCCAATTGTCTCTGGAAACACCATATATTTT | TRBJ1-3 | - | TRBV7-6 | -
CASSLVMETQYF | TGTGCCAGCAGCTTAGTAATGGAGACCCAGTACTTC | TRBJ2-5 | - | TRBV7-9 | -
CASSSGTWNTEAFF | TGTGCCAGCAGCTCCGGGACTTGGAACACTGAAGCTTTCTTT | TRBJ1-1 | - | TRBV7-2 | -
CSASPGTNTDTQYF | TGCAGTGCTAGTCCCGGGACAAACACAGATACGCAGTATTTT | TRBJ2-3 | - | TRBV20-1 | -
CASSILQASNQPQHF | TGTGCCAGTAGTATCTTACAGGCGAGCAATCAGCCCCAGCATTTT | TRBJ1-5 | - | TRBV19 | -
CASSQRGTGATGELFF | TGTGCCAGCAGCCAGAGGGGGACAGGCGCCACCGGGGAGCTGTTTTTT | TRBJ2-2 | - | TRBV9 | TRBD1
CSVVPTSSYEQYF | TGCAGCGTTGTTCCTACTAGCTCCTACGAGCAGTACTTC | TRBJ2-7 | - | TRBV29-1 | -
CASSLALNNEQFF | TGTGCCAGCAGCTTAGCACTGAACAATGAGCAGTTCTTC | TRBJ2-1 | few | TRBV7-3 | -
CASSEDWINEQFF | TGTGCCAGCAGTGAGGACTGGATCAATGAGCAGTTCTTC | TRBJ2-1 | - | TRBV6-2/TRBV6-3 | -
CAIATGTEAEAFF | TGTGCCATCGCAACCGGGACAGAGGCTGAAGCTTTCTTT | TRBJ1-1 | - | TRBV10-3 | TRBD1
CASSIDTGSGRFYEQYF | TGTGCCAGTAGTATAGATACAGGTAGCGGGAGATTCTACGAGCAGTACTTC | TRBJ2-7 | - | TRBV19 | TRBD2
CASSSQGYGETQYF | TGTGCCAGCAGCTCACAGGGGTATGGGGAGACCCAGTACTTC | TRBJ2-5 | - | TRBV7-9 | TRBD1